The clone carrying this T cell receptor (beta chain) occurred a few times. No antigen is known for it. After removal of 7 bases from V and 0 bases from J, the junction contained 16 bases not matched to a gene. This CDR3 is 19 amino acids long. The V gene's germline CDR1 is SNHLY and CDR2 FYNNEI. This sample is part of a study of cytomegalovirus exposure and HLA in healthy donors. The PCR made use of 60 Vbeta and 13 Jbeta primers. Sequencing was performed with immunoSEQ multiplex PCR; in TCRdb, only in-frame clones are kept and a portion is missing. The sample includes 150,000 or so clones, over 60% of them seen just once. Study outcomes and limitations: Indistinguishable V segments, including TRBV6-2 and TRBV6-3, were excluded. For TCR beta chains, V- and J-gene trimming was later linked to a missense DCLRE1C variant. One cluster of highly shared sequence variants probably arose as a sequencing artifact.

The clonotype originates from a girl aged 5 to 17 in good health and CMV-seronegative. Sequencing used PBMCs. This chain links TRBV2 with TRBJ1-4; TRBD1 agrees at 8 bases. The CDR3 region is CASNVDRERHIATNEKLFF. The CDR3 coding sequence is TGTGCCAGCAATGTGGACAGGGAGAGACACATTGCAACTAATGAAAAACTGTTTTTT. The whole variable domain, filled in from reference TRBV2 and TRBJ1-4, reads EPEVTQTPSHQVTQMGQEVILRCVPISNHLYFYWYRQILGQKVEFLVSFYNNEISEKSEIFDDQFSVERPDGSNFTLKIRSTKLEDSAMYFCASNVDRERHIATNEKLFFGSGTQLSVL.